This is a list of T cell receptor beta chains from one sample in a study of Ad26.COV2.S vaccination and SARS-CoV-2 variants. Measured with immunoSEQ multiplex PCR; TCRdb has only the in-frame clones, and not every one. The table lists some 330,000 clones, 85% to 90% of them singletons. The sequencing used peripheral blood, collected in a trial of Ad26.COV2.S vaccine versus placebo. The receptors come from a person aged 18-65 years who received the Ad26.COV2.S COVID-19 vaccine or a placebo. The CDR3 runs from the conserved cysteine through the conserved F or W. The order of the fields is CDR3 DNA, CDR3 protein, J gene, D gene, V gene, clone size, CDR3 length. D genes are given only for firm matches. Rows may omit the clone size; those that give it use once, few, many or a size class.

CDR3 DNA: TGTGCCACTGTAAGGGGAAGGGGCTACACCTTC
CDR3 protein: CATVRGRGYTF
J gene: TRBJ1-2
D gene: NA
V gene: TRBV13
clone size: NA
CDR3 length: 11

CDR3 DNA: TGCGCCAGCAGCTTGATCTCCGCAGATACGCAGTATTTT
CDR3 protein: CASSLISADTQYF
J gene: TRBJ2-3
D gene: NA
V gene: TRBV5-1
clone size: NA
CDR3 length: 13

CDR3 DNA: TGTGCCAGCAGCTCTCCCCAGGGGGCGACCGGGGAGCTGTTTTTT
CDR3 protein: CASSSPQGATGELFF
J gene: TRBJ2-2
D gene: TRBD1
V gene: TRBV5-4
clone size: NA
CDR3 length: 15

CDR3 DNA: TGTGCCAGCAGCCCCCTGACAGGGATCATCATGAACACTGAAGCTTTCTTT
CDR3 protein: CASSPLTGIIMNTEAFF
J gene: TRBJ1-1
D gene: TRBD1
V gene: TRBV7-7
clone size: NA
CDR3 length: 17

CDR3 DNA: TGTGCCAGCAGGTCACAGGGGTCTACCCTCCTCTTCGGCTACACCTTC
CDR3 protein: CASRSQGSTLLFGYTF
J gene: TRBJ1-2
D gene: TRBD1
V gene: TRBV3-1/TRBV3-2
clone size: many
CDR3 length: 16

CDR3 DNA: TGTGCCAGCAGCTTTGGCGGGAGGAGAACAGATACGCAGTATTTT
CDR3 protein: CASSFGGRRTDTQYF
J gene: TRBJ2-3
D gene: TRBD2
V gene: TRBV7-6
clone size: NA
CDR3 length: 15

CDR3 DNA: TGTGCCAGCAGCGTAGGCCGGGGGTTTTCCTACGAGCAGTACTTC
CDR3 protein: CASSVGRGFSYEQYF
J gene: TRBJ2-7
D gene: NA
V gene: TRBV9
clone size: NA
CDR3 length: 15

CDR3 DNA: TGTGCCAGCAGTGAAGCGCTTCTGGGGGGCAGCCAGCCCCAGCATTTT
CDR3 protein: CASSEALLGGSQPQHF
J gene: TRBJ1-5
D gene: NA
V gene: TRBV2
clone size: once
CDR3 length: 16

CDR3 DNA: TGTGCCAGCAGTTTGGTCGCGAACACTGAAGCTTTCTTT
CDR3 protein: CASSLVANTEAFF
J gene: TRBJ1-1
D gene: NA
V gene: TRBV28
clone size: NA
CDR3 length: 13

CDR3 DNA: TGTGCCAGCAGCTTGACAGTTCAGGGAAACACCATATATTTT
CDR3 protein: CASSLTVQGNTIYF
J gene: TRBJ1-3
D gene: NA
V gene: TRBV7-9
clone size: NA
CDR3 length: 14

CDR3 DNA: TGTGCCAGCAGTTCCCGACACCCGACCGGGGAGCTGTTTTTT
CDR3 protein: CASSSRHPTGELFF
J gene: TRBJ2-2
D gene: NA
V gene: TRBV28
clone size: NA
CDR3 length: 14

CDR3 DNA: TGTGCCAGCAGCCAAGATCCTGAGCAGTTCTTC
CDR3 protein: CASSQDPEQFF
J gene: TRBJ2-1
D gene: NA
V gene: TRBV14
clone size: NA
CDR3 length: 11

CDR3 DNA: TGTGCCAGCTCGCCACTTCGGAGCCAAGAGACCCAGTACTTC
CDR3 protein: CASSPLRSQETQYF
J gene: TRBJ2-5
D gene: NA
V gene: TRBV18
clone size: NA
CDR3 length: 14

CDR3 DNA: TGTGCCAGCAGTTACGGGCTCTCTTTGGAGCAGTACTTC
CDR3 protein: CASSYGLSLEQYF
J gene: TRBJ2-7
D gene: NA
V gene: TRBV6-5
clone size: NA
CDR3 length: 13